These 25 T cell receptor beta chains originate from one sample sequenced in a study of blood T cell repertoires in COVID-19. Measured with immunoSEQ multiplex PCR; TCRdb has only the in-frame clones, and not every one. The table lists fewer than 110,000 clones, 90% to 95% of them singletons. What was sequenced was peripheral blood. The receptors shown here come from a woman aged 25 to 39 with acute or convalescent COVID-19.

CDR3 bases: TGCGCCAGCAGCCAAGTCCCCTTGGCAGGTGGCTCCTACGAGCAGTACTTC. Amino acids: CASSQVPLAGGSYEQYF. V gene TRBV4-1 combines with J gene TRBJ2-7; no definite D call. Germline V gives CDR1 MGHRA, CDR2 YSYEKL. The CDR3 sequence is 17 residues long. Trimming left V 1 base short and J 0 bases short, with 16 bases between.

The chain couples TRBV5-1 to TRBJ2-7, with 13 bases fitting TRBD2. CDR1 is SGHRS and CDR2 is YFSETQ in the germline V gene. J gave up 2 bases and V 4 bases, and 12 bases lay outside the gene matches. This CDR3 region has 18 residues. In DNA, the CDR3 is TGCGCCAGCAGCCCCACTCGGACTAGCGGGGGTGGAACCTACGAGCAGTACTTC. It yields the protein CASSPTRTSGGGTYEQYF. Drawing the rest from reference TRBV5-1 and TRBJ2-7, the complete variable domain is KAGVTQTPRYLIKTRGQQVTLSCSPISGHRSVSWYQQTPGQGLQFLFEYFSETQRNKGNFPGRFSGRQFSNSRSEMNVSTLELGDSALYLCASSPTRTSGGGTYEQYFGPGTRLTVT.

The chain is built from TRBV19 and TRBJ1-1; 9 bases align to TRBD1. V trimming: 8 bases; J trimming: 6 bases; junction bases outside the gene matches: 10. The germline gives CDR1 LNHDA, CDR2 SQIVND (reference sequence). CDR3 length: 14 residues. The CDR3 reads CASALGDRVPEAFF. For the CDR3, the DNA is TGTGCCAGTGCCCTTGGGGACAGGGTCCCTGAAGCTTTCTTT.

This clone was recorded only once. CDR3 region: CASKPIRGTGGNQPQHF. The CDR3 coding sequence is TGTGCCAGCAAACCTATCCGAGGGACAGGGGGCAATCAGCCCCAGCATTTT. This chain uses TRBV28 with TRBJ1-5, with 10 bases fitting TRBD1. CDR3 length equals 17 residues. V lost 7 bases and J lost 2; bases outside the gene matches: 11. In germline, CDR1 is MDHEN, CDR2 SYDVKM.

This clone has only a few counts. V is TRBV11-2 and J is TRBJ1-1; D is ambiguous. The CDR3 totals 14 residues. In germline, CDR1 is SGHAT, CDR2 FQNNGV. V lost 5 bases to trimming and J lost 0 bases, with 10 bases between them. CDR3 nucleotides: TGTGCCAGCAGCCACAGCAGATTGAACACTGAAGCTTTCTTT. Amino acid sequence: CASSHSRLNTEAFF.

In this sample, this clone turned up once. V is TRBV9 and J is TRBJ2-1; 9 nucleotides match TRBD2. Trimming at V came to 0 bases and at J to 8 bases, leaving 6 bases not matched to a gene. The CDR3 sequence is 15 residues long. CDR1 SGDLS and CDR2 YYNGEE come from the germline V gene. The CDR3 sequence: CASSVDPAGGYEQFF. CDR3 nucleotides: TGTGCCAGCAGCGTAGATCCAGCGGGAGGCTATGAGCAGTTCTTC.

This chain uses TRBV11-3 with TRBJ2-1; D is ambiguous. Germline V lookup: CDR1 SGHNT, CDR2 YENEEA. The CDR3 spans 13 residues. V dropped 2 bases and J dropped 4 bases, with 6 bases sitting between them. The CDR3 DNA reads TGTGCCAGCAGCTTATCGTTTTACAATGAGCAGTTCTTC. Its protein product is CASSLSFYNEQFF.

V and J are TRBV11-2 and TRBJ1-1, with D uncertain. Germline CDR1 and CDR2: SGHAT and FQNNGV. The CDR3 runs to 15 residues. The V end lost 1 base, the J end lost 3 bases, and 12 bases lay between the germline ends. The CDR3 nucleotides are TGTGCCAGCAGCTTAGGAATGCCCCGGGACACTGAAGCTTTCTTT. It translates to CASSLGMPRDTEAFF.

There are a few counts of this clone. The V and J genes are TRBV7-8 and TRBJ2-1; D remains ambiguous. There are 14 residues in the CDR3. Trimming pared 0 bases from V and 6 bases from J, leaving 9 bases between. CDR1 and CDR2 (germline): SGHVS, FQNEAQ. CDR3 coding DNA: TGTGCCAGCAGCTTAGCGATTCTAGGCAATGAGCAGTTCTTC. Translating gives CASSLAILGNEQFF.

This sequence joins TRBV5-1 and TRBJ1-2; 9 bases match TRBD1. CDR1 and CDR2 from the germline V gene are SGHRS and YFSETQ. V dropped 0 bases and J dropped 6; count of bases not matched to a gene: 3. The CDR3 sequence is 14 residues long. This CDR3 reads CASSLDRGLDGYTF. The CDR3 DNA reads TGCGCCAGCAGCTTGGACAGGGGGCTAGATGGCTACACCTTC.

The V call is TRBV27, the J call TRBJ2-7, with 9 bases aligning to TRBD1. The V and J ends lost 2 bases and 3 bases, in that order; junction bases with no gene match: 5. There are 15 residues in the CDR3. Germline CDR1 reads MNHEY; CDR2 reads SMNVEV (reference sequence). The CDR3 coding sequence is TGTGCCAGCAGTTTAAGTGGGACAGGGCTCTACGAGCAGTACTTC. It encodes CASSLSGTGLYEQYF.

The chain uses TRBV6-5 and TRBJ2-7; 9 bases are shared with TRBD1. Per the germline V gene, CDR1 is MNHEY and CDR2 is SVGAGI. There are 14 residues in the CDR3. V trimming: 11 bases; J trimming: 3 bases; junction bases outside the gene matches: 11. The CDR3 spells CAALVLGQGYEQYF. CDR3 DNA: TGTGCCGCCCTTGTATTGGGACAGGGCTACGAGCAGTACTTC.

The CDR3 loop reads CASSAGTSGSVYEQYF. DNA of the CDR3: TGTGCCAGCAGCGCTGGGACTAGCGGGAGCGTCTACGAGCAGTACTTC. The J gene is TRBJ2-7, the V gene TRBV5-4, with 14 bases aligning to TRBD2. CDR3 length: 16 residues. Unmatched junction bases numbered 6, after V lost 4 bases and J lost 3 bases. Germline V CDR1 and CDR2: SGHNT, YYREEE (reference sequence).

The chain is built from TRBV4-1 and TRBJ2-1; D possibly corresponds to TRBD2 (6 bases). Germline V gene lookup returns CDR1 MGHRA and CDR2 YSYEKL. Trimming cost V 0 bases and J 8 bases, with 14 bases left between them. CDR3 length: 15 residues. In DNA, the CDR3 is TGCGCCAGCAGCCAAGAAGGGAGGACTTTGGATGAGCAGTTCTTC. Its translation: CASSQEGRTLDEQFF.

J is TRBJ2-7 and V is TRBV2; TRBD1 matches 9 bases. CDR1 and CDR2 (germline): SNHLY, FYNNEI. Trimming removed 5 bases from V and 7 bases from J; junction bases left unmatched: 6. The CDR3 extends over 13 amino acids. The CDR3 coding sequence is TGTGCCAGCAGTCAAGACAGGGGGGAAGAGCAGTACTTC. Its translation: CASSQDRGEEQYF. Full variable domain (outside the CDR3, taken from reference TRBV2 and TRBJ2-7): EPEVTQTPSHQVTQMGQEVILRCVPISNHLYFYWYRQILGQKVEFLVSFYNNEISEKSEIFDDQFSVERPDGSNFTLKIRSTKLEDSAMYFCASSQDRGEEQYFGPGTRLTVT.

The chain links TRBV7-2 to TRBJ2-5; D is uncertain. The CDR3 has 17 residues. Germline V gene data show CDR1 as SGHTA and CDR2 as FQGNSA. The V end was cut by 4 bases, the J end by 0 bases, with 18 bases between. The CDR3 sequence is CASSSPRGSKHQETQYF. CDR3 nucleotides: TGTGCCAGCAGCTCCCCCCGTGGCAGTAAACACCAAGAGACCCAGTACTTC.

This sequence joins TRBV19 and TRBJ2-3; D is perhaps TRBD1 (5 bases). The CDR3 is 14 residues long. V dropped 5 bases and J dropped 0 bases, with 9 bases sitting between them. The V gene's germline CDR1 is LNHDA and CDR2 SQIVND (reference sequence). The CDR3 nucleotides are TGTGCCAGTAGTTTTTGGGGCAGCACAGATACGCAGTATTTT. Residues: CASSFWGSTDTQYF.

CDR3 nucleotides: TGTGCCAGCAGTGGGACAGGGAGAAGGGAAAAACTGTTTTTT. Its translation: CASSGTGRREKLFF. J is TRBJ1-4 and V is TRBV2, with TRBD1 matching over 8 bases. V was pared by 4 bases and J by 8 bases, with 6 bases of the junction left unmatched. This CDR3 region has 14 residues. Germline-derived CDR1 and CDR2 are SNHLY and FYNNEI.

This CDR3 reads CASSLGFQGSNYGYTF. The CDR3 DNA reads TGTGCCAGCAGCTTAGGCTTCCAGGGGTCTAACTATGGCTACACCTTC. V and J are TRBV11-2 and TRBJ1-2; D perhaps matches TRBD1 (6 bases). The CDR3 extends over 16 amino acids. Trimming left V 1 base short and J 0 bases short, with 12 bases between. The germline CDR1 and CDR2 sequences are SGHAT and FQNNGV.

The rearrangement uses TRBV4-3 and TRBJ2-2; D is ambiguous. Trimming removed 0 bases from V and 6 bases from J, with 8 bases in between. Germline V CDR1 and CDR2: LGHNA, YSLEER. This CDR3 spans 14 amino acids. The CDR3 loop reads CASSQDRSAGELFF. Written as DNA, the CDR3 is TGCGCCAGCAGCCAAGATCGGAGTGCCGGGGAGCTGTTTTTT.

The V call is TRBV11-3, the J call TRBJ1-1, with D perhaps matching TRBD1 (5 bases). This CDR3 spans 14 amino acids. Germline CDR1 is SGHNT and CDR2 is YENEEA. Trimming removed 5 bases from V and 5 bases from J, with 15 bases in between. CDR3 loop: CASSDKPGGTEAFF. Here the CDR3 DNA reads TGTGCCAGCAGCGATAAACCGGGGGGGACTGAAGCTTTCTTT.

The chain has TRBV4-1 and TRBJ2-7; possible D gene TRBD1, 6 bases. The V gene lost 4 bases and the J gene lost 9 bases, with 19 bases spanning the gap. The CDR3 is 14 amino acids. Per germline, CDR1 MGHRA and CDR2 YSYEKL. CDR3 bases: TGCGCCAGCAGCCCACTCCCGGGACAACGTCGGCAGTACTTC. This translates into CASSPLPGQRRQYF.

The chain links TRBV7-2 to TRBJ2-1; 16 bases align to TRBD2. This CDR3 has 18 amino acids. CDR1 and CDR2 (germline): SGHTA, FQGNSA. Trimming removed 4 bases from V and 2 bases from J; junction bases left unmatched: 5. CDR3 in DNA: TGTGCCAGCAGCTCCGGGACTAGCGGGAGGGGGACCTACAATGAGCAGTTCTTC. This encodes CASSSGTSGRGTYNEQFF.

J is TRBJ1-5 and V is TRBV6-2 or TRBV6-3, with D unclear. Germline assignment: CDR1 MNHEY and CDR2 SVGEGT. The ends were cut back, 3 bases at V and 7 bases at J, with 13 bases in the middle. The CDR3 has 14 residues. The DNA of the CDR3 is TGTGCCAGCAGTTATTTAGCCTCCGACCAGCCCCAGCATTTT. Protein product: CASSYLASDQPQHF.

The chain employs TRBV5-4 and TRBJ2-1; no reliable D call. With 2 bases removed from V and 3 bases from J, the gap between germline ends came to 3 bases. The CDR3 extends over 12 amino acids. In germline, CDR1 is SGHNT, CDR2 YYREEE (reference sequence). The CDR3 DNA is TGTGCCAGCAGCTTCAGCTACAATGAGCAGTTCTTC. This codes for CASSFSYNEQFF. The full variable domain, completed using reference TRBV5-4 and TRBJ2-1, is ETGVTQSPTHLIKTRGQQVTLRCSSQSGHNTVSWYQQALGQGPQFIFQYYREEENGRGNFPPRFSGLQFPNYSSELNVNALELDDSALYLCASSFSYNEQFFGPGTRLTVL.